The 19 T cell receptor beta chains listed next were all sequenced from one sample in a study of cytomegalovirus exposure and HLA in healthy donors. PCR primers comprised 60 Vbeta and 13 Jbeta primers. This table comes from immunoSEQ multiplex PCR, and its TCRdb copy is limited to in-frame clones, with some not included. The listing contains roughly 46,000 clones. Input material: PBMCs. These receptors were collected from a woman between 40 and 50 years old in good health and CMV-seronegative.

The chain has TRBV28 and TRBJ2-7, with D possibly being TRBD2 (6 bases). This CDR3 has 17 amino acids. V was trimmed by 3 bases and J by 0 bases, leaving 18 bases between them. Germline V CDR1 and CDR2: MDHEN, SYDVKM. The CDR3 DNA reads as TGTGCCAGCAGTTTCTCCATTGGACTAACCTTCTCCTACGAGCAGTACTTC. It is translated as CASSFSIGLTFSYEQYF.

This rearrangement joins TRBV7-8 to TRBJ2-1, with unresolved D. The CDR3 extends over 13 amino acids. V shed 5 bases and J shed 8 bases, with 13 bases lying between them. Germline assignment: CDR1 SGHVS and CDR2 FQNEAQ. The chain's CDR3 is CASSPSEEHEQFF. The CDR3 bases are TGTGCCAGCAGCCCTTCTGAGGAGCATGAGCAGTTCTTC.

The chain couples TRBV28 to TRBJ2-1, with D uncertain. Germline V gives CDR1 MDHEN, CDR2 SYDVKM. The CDR3 consists of 13 residues. V shed 2 bases and J shed 3 bases, with 5 bases lying between them. CDR3 coding DNA: TGTGCCAGCAGTTTAATCAGCTACAATGAGCAGTTCTTC. The encoded protein is CASSLISYNEQFF.

The rearrangement uses TRBV9 and TRBJ2-1, with 9 bases that match TRBD1. CDR1 and CDR2 (germline): SGDLS, YYNGEE. This CDR3 has 16 residues. With V trimmed by 0 bases and J by 7 bases, 8 bases remained unmatched. The CDR3 here is CASSVEGQGMVNEQFF. The CDR3 region has the DNA TGTGCCAGCAGCGTAGAGGGACAGGGCATGGTTAATGAGCAGTTCTTC.

This chain links TRBV27 with TRBJ2-7, with TRBD2 matching over 7 bases. CDR3 length: 14 amino acids. Germline CDR1 is MNHEY and CDR2 is SMNVEV (reference sequence). V lost 2 bases and J lost 2; bases outside the gene matches: 3. In DNA form, the CDR3 reads TGTGCCAGCAGTTTAGCGGGAGTAGCCTACGAGCAGTACTTC. Amino acid sequence: CASSLAGVAYEQYF.

The chain links TRBV12-5 to TRBJ2-3; 8 positions agree with TRBD1. The J segment lost 8 bases and the V segment lost 6 bases, leaving 13 bases of the junction unmatched. Germline V gene sequence: CDR1 LGHNT, CDR2 FRNRAP. The CDR3 sequence is 15 residues long. This CDR3 reads CASGQGQGGPATQYF. CDR3 DNA: TGTGCTAGTGGCCAAGGACAGGGAGGCCCCGCTACGCAGTATTTT.

This chain uses TRBV7-6 with TRBJ2-6; D uncertain. The CDR3 is made up of 16 amino acids. Germline lookup yields CDR1 SGHVS and CDR2 FNYEAQ. V was shortened by 5 bases and J by 0 bases, with 11 bases between the two germline ends. Here the CDR3 reads CASSPPDGSGANVLTF. In DNA form, the CDR3 reads TGTGCCAGCAGCCCCCCAGATGGCTCTGGGGCCAACGTCCTGACTTTC.

The rearrangement uses TRBV10-3 and TRBJ1-4; D is ambiguous. This CDR3 region has 14 residues. The ends were cut back, 3 bases at V and 8 bases at J, with 13 bases in the middle. In germline, CDR1 is ENHRY, CDR2 SYGVKD. DNA of the CDR3: TGTGCCATCAGTGAAAGAGGGTTTGGGGAAAAACTGTTTTTT. Protein: CAISERGFGEKLFF.

The chain has TRBV5-1 and TRBJ2-7; the D gene is possibly TRBD2 (6 bases). The CDR3 sequence is 14 residues long. Germline V gene data show CDR1 as SGHRS and CDR2 as YFSETQ. Trimming stripped 5 bases from V and 4 bases from J, with 16 bases between. CDR3: CASRSGLANYEQYF. The CDR3 nucleotides are TGCGCCAGCAGGTCGGGACTGGCGAATTACGAGCAGTACTTC.

Here the CDR3 DNA reads TGTGCCAGCAGCCAAGACCCCCTAGCGGAGGCCATAGAGACCCAGTACTTC. Translated, it gives CASSQDPLAEAIETQYF. The rearrangement links TRBV4-2 to TRBJ2-5; TRBD2 matches 7 bases. The CDR3 runs 17 residues. V gave up 0 bases and J gave up 4 bases; unmatched junction bases: 11. Germline V lookup: CDR1 LGHNA, CDR2 YNFKEQ.

The rearrangement joins TRBV2 to TRBJ2-3, with 8 bases fitting TRBD2. Trimming at V came to 6 bases and at J to 1 base, leaving 9 bases not matched to a gene. The CDR3 has 16 amino acids. Germline values: CDR1 SNHLY, CDR2 FYNNEI. CDR3 nucleotide sequence: TGTGCCAGCAGGAACTTAGCGGGACGGGGCACAGATACGCAGTATTTT. Protein: CASRNLAGRGTDTQYF.

V gene TRBV5-1 combines with J gene TRBJ2-1; TRBD2 aligns across 11 bases. CDR1 is SGHRS and CDR2 is YFSETQ in the germline V gene. The CDR3 is made up of 16 amino acids. J gave up 5 bases and V 7 bases, and 11 bases lay outside the gene matches. CDR3: CASGPGTSGADNEQFF. The CDR3 nucleotides read TGCGCCAGCGGCCCCGGGACTAGCGGTGCCGACAATGAGCAGTTCTTC.

The chain couples TRBV6-5 to TRBJ1-3; TRBD1 matches 7 bases. The CDR3 consists of 15 residues. Per germline, CDR1 MNHEY and CDR2 SVGAGI. The V gene end was trimmed by 4 bases and the J gene end by 4 bases; junction bases not matched to a gene: 7. CDR3 region: CASSSTGYGGNTIYF. For the CDR3, the DNA is TGTGCCAGCAGTTCGACAGGGTATGGAGGAAACACCATATATTTT.

The chain couples TRBV4-2 to TRBJ1-5, with D unresolved. V shed 0 bases and J shed 6 bases, with 6 bases lying between them. This CDR3 has 13 amino acids. The germline CDR1 and CDR2 sequences are LGHNA and YNFKEQ. CDR3 bases: TGTGCCAGCAGCCAAGATATGTTTCAGCCCCAGCATTTT. Translated, it gives CASSQDMFQPQHF.

J is TRBJ1-3 and V is TRBV25-1; possibly TRBD1 for D (5 bases). Germline CDR1 MGHDK, CDR2 SYGVNS. The CDR3 loop spans 15 amino acids. V lost 6 bases and J lost 0, with 12 bases in between. Here the CDR3 reads CASSQRGVSGNTIYF. DNA for the CDR3: TGTGCCAGCAGCCAACGGGGGGTCTCTGGAAACACCATATATTTT.

The chain employs TRBV4-3 and TRBJ2-1; 8 bases are a match to TRBD2. This CDR3 contains 14 residues. With 2 bases clipped from V and 5 bases from J, the junction kept 2 bases outside the gene matches. From germline, CDR1 is LGHNA and CDR2 YSLEER. CDR3 amino acids: CASSQTSGHNEQFF. The CDR3 nucleotides are TGCGCCAGCAGCCAAACTAGCGGCCACAATGAGCAGTTCTTC.

This chain connects TRBV28 to TRBJ1-2; 8 bases map to TRBD1. The CDR3 is made up of 13 amino acids. Germline CDR1 MDHEN, CDR2 SYDVKM. The DNA of the CDR3 is TGTTGTCATTCTCGGACAGGGCACTATGGCTACACCTTC. This encodes CCHSRTGHYGYTF.

The chain is built from TRBV7-9 and TRBJ2-3, with D possibly being TRBD2 (5 bases). CDR1 and CDR2 from the germline V gene are SEHNR and FQNEAQ (reference sequence). The CDR3 loop spans 13 amino acids. The V end was cut by 0 bases, the J end by 5 bases, with 6 bases between. In DNA form, the CDR3 reads TGTGCCAGCAGCTTAGCTGCGGGAGATACGCAGTATTTT. Protein: CASSLAAGDTQYF.

This rearrangement joins TRBV5-8 to TRBJ1-2; D is unresolved. Looked up from germline, CDR1 is SGHTS and CDR2 is YDEGEE. CDR3 length: 14 residues. Trimming removed 1 base at V and 4 bases at J, with 11 bases between. CDR3 DNA sequence: TGTGCCAGCAGCTTGAGAGGGAATCCCTATGGCTACACCTTC. Protein: CASSLRGNPYGYTF. The variable domain in full, completed from reference TRBV5-8 and TRBJ1-2, reads EAGVTQSPTHLIKTRGQQATLRCSPISGHTSVYWYQQALGLGLQFLLWYDEGEERNRGNFPPRFSGRQFPNYSSELNVNALELEDSALYLCASSLRGNPYGYTFGSGTRLTVV.